The entry below gives a single T cell receptor (beta chain) sequence along with its context. The data were taken from a study of blood T cell repertoires in COVID-19. Study overall: Collection of acute and convalescent COVID-19 samples took place in the United States, Italy and Spain. PBMCs, B-cell-depleted T cells, or T cells provided the cDNA or gDNA that made up the material.

Authors' processing steps: Researchers report that nucleated cell counts were estimated from reference gene primer amplification. Measured with immunoSEQ multiplex PCR; TCRdb has only the in-frame clones, and not every one. V and J calls and clone size come straight from that table; D and trimming were deduced from the DNA. The sample lists 150,000 to 200,000 clones; approximately 79% were seen once. V was clipped by 8 bases and J by 6 bases; unmatched bases: 7. Germline V lookup: CDR1 SNHLY, CDR2 FYNNEI. The CDR3 totals 15 residues. The sequence was obtained from a woman between 65 and 79 years old with acute or convalescent COVID-19. The sample was peripheral blood. V usage is TRBV2 and J usage is TRBJ2-2; TRBD2 matches 12 bases. CDR3 DNA: TGTGCCAGCGGATCGGGACTAGCGGGCTCCGGGGAGCTGTTTTTT. Translating it yields CASGSGLAGSGELFF.